One and the same sample provided the 27 T cell receptor beta chains below, sequenced in a study of T cell repertoires in cytomegalovirus infection. Which antigens these TCRs recognize remains unknown. MiXCR, applied by TCRdb to the reads, yields one record per CDR3 protein. The sample records fewer than 950,000 distinct CDR3 sequences, 30% to 35% being singletons. Sequenced here: cultured CD8+ T cells from PBMCs, sampled from culture after CMV antigen stimulation. The receptors originated from a human donor in good health (CMV status not recorded). Some clones in this sample may be carry-over from other donors' samples.

This clonotype was seen a handful of times. The gene calls are TRBV4-1 and TRBJ1-1; D remains ambiguous. Trimming took 1 base from V and 5 from J, leaving 14 bases between them. In germline, CDR1 is MGHRA, CDR2 YSYEKL. The CDR3 loop spans 15 amino acids. Here the CDR3 reads CASSQGTAIGTEAFF. As DNA, the CDR3 is TGCGCCAGCAGCCAAGGGACGGCCATCGGGACTGAAGCTTTCTTT.

As to this clonotype: A read error may account for a junction end that differs from germline. V gene TRBV5-1 combines with J gene TRBJ2-1; D is undetermined. The CDR3 is made up of 11 amino acids. CDR1 and CDR2 from the germline V gene are SGHRS and YFSETQ. The CDR3 protein is CASSLGAGEDF. CDR3 nucleotides: TGCGCCAGCAGCTTGGGTGCAGGTGAAGACTTC. Drawing the rest from reference TRBV5-1 and TRBJ2-1, the complete variable domain is KAGVTQTPRYLIKTRGQQVTLSCSPISGHRSVSWYQQTPGQGLQFLFEYFSETQRNKGNFPGRFSGRQFSNSRSEMNVSTLELGDSALYLCASSLGAGEDFGPGTRLTVL.

V is TRBV27 and J is TRBJ2-7, with a tentative D call TRBD1 (6 bases). V gave up 5 bases and J gave up 7 bases, with 24 bases separating them. The CDR3 consists of 16 residues. Germline-derived CDR1 and CDR2 are MNHEY and SMNVEV (reference sequence). CDR3 residues: CASSPRQARVEHEQYV. In nucleotides, the CDR3 is TGTGCCAGCAGTCCGCGACAGGCTAGGGTAGAGCATGAGCAGTACGTC.

With regard to this clonotype: Mismatch with germline at one junction end may stem from a read error. The rearrangement joins TRBV6-5 to TRBJ2-1, with D possibly being TRBD1 (6 bases). Germline CDR1 and CDR2: MNHEY and SVGAGI. The CDR3 has 11 residues. The CDR3, as DNA: TGTGCCAGCAGTTGGGCAGGGGAGCAGTTCTTT. Amino acid sequence: CASSWAGEQFF.

The J gene is TRBJ1-1, the V gene TRBV19; the match to TRBD1 covers 7 bases. V lost 9 bases, J lost 4 bases, and 8 bases stayed unmatched. CDR1 LNHDA and CDR2 SQIVND come from the germline V gene (reference sequence). CDR3 length equals 13 residues. CDR3 in amino acids: CASSTGRVTEAFF. CDR3 in DNA: TGTGCCAGCTCGACAGGGAGGGTCACTGAAGCTTTCTTT.

The chain carries TRBV23-1 and TRBJ1-1, with D unclear. TRBV23-1 is treated as an ORF (open reading frame) with a function not yet certain. Deletions cut 0 bases from V and 1 base from J, with 15 bases between. This CDR3 spans 17 amino acids. DNA of the CDR3: TGCGCCAGCAGTCAATCGGGGAGGGCAGGACCGAACACTGAAGCTTTCTTT. The encoded protein is CASSQSGRAGPNTEAFF.

In its sample, this clonotype was seen many times. The gene calls are TRBV7-8 and TRBJ1-1, with unresolved D. V shed 5 bases and J shed 0 bases, with 13 bases lying between them. This CDR3 spans 15 amino acids. Germline values: CDR1 SGHVS, CDR2 FQNEAQ. The CDR3 region has the DNA TGTGCCAGCAGCCGACCTGTTGCATTGAACACTGAAGCTTTCTTT. Residues: CASSRPVALNTEAFF.

The count of this clonotype is one. The missing conserved phenylalanine or tryptophan at the end of this CDR3 makes a read error likely. V usage is TRBV7-4 and J usage is TRBJ2-7, with D unresolved. Trimming cost V 3 bases and J 2 bases, with 11 bases left between them. CDR1 and CDR2 from the germline V gene are SGHVT and SQSDAQ. The CDR3 totals 14 residues. The chain's CDR3 is CASSLPGQPYEQYY. The CDR3 nucleotides read TGTGCCAGCAGCTTGCCGGGCCAACCCTACGAGCAGTACTAC.

This clonotype was seen ten or more times. This chain links TRBV7-2 with TRBJ1-3; 8 bases are a match to TRBD1. Germline CDR1 is SGHTA and CDR2 is FQGNSA. The junction had 2 bases not matched to a gene; V was cut back by 0 bases and J by 1 base. The CDR3 loop spans 16 amino acids. The CDR3 DNA follows: TGTGCCAGCAGCTTAGCGGACAGGGTATCTGGAAACACCATATATTTT. This sequence encodes CASSLADRVSGNTIYF. Together with reference TRBV7-2 and TRBJ1-3, the CDR3 gives the full variable domain: GAGVSQSPSNKVTEKGKDVELRCDPISGHTALYWYRQSLGQGLEFLIYFQGNSAPDKSGLPSDRFSAERTGGSVSTLTIQRTQQEDSAVYLCASSLADRVSGNTIYFGEGSWLTVV.

The chain has TRBV2 and TRBJ1-2; 7 nucleotides line up with TRBD1. Per germline, CDR1 SNHLY and CDR2 FYNNEI. J gave up 4 bases and V 4 bases, and 18 bases lay outside the gene matches. This CDR3 has 18 amino acids. The CDR3 DNA reads TGTGCCAGCAGTGTCTGGGGGGGAACTGGACAGGCGGGCTATGGCTACACCTTC. As protein: CASSVWGGTGQAGYGYTF.

A few counts support this clonotype. V and J are TRBV11-3 and TRBJ2-7; tentatively, D is TRBD1 (6 bases). V lost 5 bases, J lost 6 bases, and 20 bases lay in between. CDR3 length: 15 residues. Germline V gene data show CDR1 as SGHNT and CDR2 as YENEEA. The CDR3 protein is CASSPSTGGRFEQYF. DNA for the CDR3: TGTGCCAGCAGCCCATCGACAGGCGGGCGTTTCGAGCAGTACTTC. Complete variable domain (other parts from reference TRBV11-3 and TRBJ2-7): EAGVVQSPRYKIIEKKQPVAFWCNPISGHNTLYWYLQNLGQGPELLIRYENEEAVDDSQLPKDRFSAERLKGVDSTLKIQPAELGDSAVYLCASSPSTGGRFEQYFGPGTRLTVT.

This clonotype came up a few times. This chain links TRBV7-8 with TRBJ2-7, with D tentatively TRBD1 or TRBD2 (5 bases each). This CDR3 comprises 15 residues. Germline CDR1 reads SGHVS; CDR2 reads FQNEAQ. Trimming removed 1 base at V and 0 bases at J, with 10 bases between. The CDR3 here is CASSLDVGVSYEQYF. CDR3 nucleotides: TGTGCCAGCAGCTTAGACGTGGGGGTCTCCTACGAGCAGTACTTC. The full variable domain, in which reference TRBV7-8 and TRBJ2-7 provide the parts outside the CDR3, is GAGVSQSPRYKVAKRGQDVALRCDPISGHVSLFWYQQALGQGPEFLTYFQNEAQLDKSGLPSDRFFAERPEGSVSTLKIQRTQQEDSAVYLCASSLDVGVSYEQYFGPGTRLTVT.

This rearrangement joins TRBV6-8 to TRBJ2-1; D is uncertain. The CDR3 is 13 amino acids. Trimming pared 7 bases from V and 2 bases from J, leaving 9 bases between. From germline, CDR1 is MNHGY and CDR2 SAAAGT. In nucleotides, the CDR3 is TGTGCCAGCACCCCCTCGCCCTACAATGAGCAGTTCTTC. Residues: CASTPSPYNEQFF.

This clonotype was counted a few times. The genes are TRBV5-4 and TRBJ1-1; possibly TRBD1 for D (5 bases). V was cut by 2 bases and J by 5 bases, with 13 bases left in between. Looked up from germline, CDR1 is SGHNT and CDR2 is YYREEE (reference sequence). The CDR3 totals 14 residues. The CDR3 DNA is TGTGCCAGCAGCTTCGGCAGGGACGAGACTGAAGCTTTCTTT. Its translation: CASSFGRDETEAFF.

V and J are TRBV6-2 or TRBV6-3 and TRBJ1-1; maybe TRBD1 (6 bases). The CDR3 runs to 14 residues. Germline lookup yields CDR1 MNHEY and CDR2 SVGEGT. With 2 bases removed from V and 1 base from J, the gap between germline ends came to 8 bases. CDR3 sequence: CASSYPQGNTEAFF. CDR3 DNA: TGTGCCAGCAGTTACCCACAGGGGAACACTGAAGCTTTCTTT.

The chain links TRBV7-9 to TRBJ1-1; 7 positions agree with TRBD1. The CDR3 has 13 amino acids. Germline loops: CDR1 SEHNR, CDR2 FQNEAQ (reference sequence). The V segment lost 5 bases and the J segment 8 bases; nucleotides outside the gene matches: 8. In nucleotides, the CDR3 is TGTGCCAGCAGCCCTTGGGGGGGACAGGAAGCTTTCTTT. Protein: CASSPWGGQEAFF.

This clonotype was observed a few times. The CDR3 DNA sequence: TGTGCCAGCAGCTTAAAGTCTAGCGGGGGGGCGAGCACAGATACGCAGTATTTT. Its translation is CASSLKSSGGASTDTQYF. This chain connects TRBV7-3 to TRBJ2-3; TRBD2 agrees at 12 bases. Germline values: CDR1 SGHTA, CDR2 FQGTGA. Trimming at V came to 1 base and at J to 0 bases, leaving 5 bases not matched to a gene. The CDR3 is made up of 18 amino acids.

A few counts support this clonotype. The chain carries TRBV6-6 and TRBJ2-3; a possible D gene is TRBD2 (7 bases). V was clipped by 5 bases and J by 0 bases, with 15 bases between them. The CDR3 covers 16 residues. Germline CDR1 reads MNHNY; CDR2 reads SVGAGI (reference sequence). CDR3 residues: CASSTRGGGSTDTQYF. The CDR3 nucleotides read TGTGCCAGCAGTACGCGAGGGGGAGGGAGCACAGATACGCAGTATTTT.

V is TRBV5-4 and J is TRBJ1-1; D is perhaps TRBD1 (6 bases). V shed 3 bases and J shed 0 bases, with 18 bases lying between them. The CDR3 has 17 residues. Germline V lookup: CDR1 SGHNT, CDR2 YYREEE (reference sequence). The CDR3 spells CASSSWAGAWVNTEAFF. The CDR3 DNA sequence: TGTGCCAGCAGCTCCTGGGCGGGGGCGTGGGTGAACACTGAAGCTTTCTTT.

The chain's CDR3 is CASSHGWDRDSYEQYF. In DNA form, the CDR3 reads TGCGCCAGCAGCCACGGATGGGACAGAGACTCCTACGAGCAGTACTTC. This sequence joins TRBV4-1 and TRBJ2-7; 7 bases match TRBD1. The CDR3 contains 16 residues. Losses at the gene ends were 3 bases for V and 0 bases for J; bases not matched to a gene: 8. Germline assignment: CDR1 MGHRA and CDR2 YSYEKL.

V gene TRBV12-3 or TRBV12-4 combines with J gene TRBJ1-6; 9 nucleotides agree with TRBD1. V trimming: 7 bases; J trimming: 10 bases; junction bases outside the gene matches: 8. There are 14 residues in the CDR3. The CDR3 sequence is CASTTGGRRSPLHF. DNA for the CDR3: TGTGCCAGCACCACAGGGGGCCGTAGATCACCCCTCCACTTT.

This clonotype occurred many times. The chain is built from TRBV7-8 and TRBJ1-4; D is undetermined. V gave up 3 bases and J gave up 0 bases, with 11 bases separating them. Germline values: CDR1 SGHVS, CDR2 FQNEAQ. The CDR3 has 16 residues. CDR3 sequence: CASSLRGLPTNEKLFF. In nucleotides, the CDR3 is TGTGCCAGCAGCTTGCGTGGGCTTCCAACTAATGAAAAACTGTTTTTT.

V and J are TRBV28 and TRBJ2-3, with 10 bases identical to TRBD2. Germline CDR1 reads MDHEN; CDR2 reads SYDVKM. The V and J ends lost 3 bases and 9 bases, in that order; junction bases with no gene match: 12. The CDR3 contains 16 residues. The CDR3, as DNA: TGTGCCAGCAGTTTCCCCCGGAAAGCGGGGGGGCCCACGCAGTATTTT. This gives the protein CASSFPRKAGGPTQYF.

The chain combines TRBV19 with TRBJ1-1; no definite D call. V was trimmed by 4 bases and J by 1 base, leaving 7 bases between them. CDR1 is LNHDA, CDR2 SQIVND, per germline (reference sequence). The CDR3 covers 13 residues. CDR3 in amino acids: CASSTQPNTEAFF. CDR3 sequence (DNA): TGTGCCAGTAGTACCCAACCGAACACTGAAGCTTTCTTT.

This clonotype was seen only a few times. J is TRBJ2-3 and V is TRBV7-2, with D possibly being TRBD1 (6 bases). Per germline, CDR1 SGHTA and CDR2 FQGNSA. Trimming pared 4 bases from V and 0 bases from J, leaving 14 bases between. This CDR3 has 16 amino acids. CDR3 sequence (DNA): TGTGCCAGCAGCTCAAGACAGGCCTTAAGCACAGATACGCAGTATTTT. Translating gives CASSSRQALSTDTQYF.

The sample holds many counts of this clonotype. CDR3 coding DNA: TGTGCCATCCCGGGACAGGGCAATCAGCCCCAGCATTTT. Its protein is CAIPGQGNQPQHF. The genes are TRBV6-1 and TRBJ1-5; 8 nucleotides agree with TRBD1. The germline CDR1 and CDR2 sequences are MNHNS and SASEGT. Trimming removed 10 bases from V and 2 bases from J; junction bases left unmatched: 4. This CDR3 spans 13 amino acids.

The genes are TRBV27 and TRBJ2-7; TRBD1 matches at 8 bases. V lost 3 bases to trimming and J lost 3 bases; unmatched junction nucleotides: 4. The CDR3 is made up of 14 amino acids. Germline CDR1 MNHEY, CDR2 SMNVEV (reference sequence). CDR3 sequence: CASSFIGTGYEQYF. The CDR3 nucleotides read TGTGCCAGCAGTTTTATCGGGACAGGCTACGAGCAGTACTTC.